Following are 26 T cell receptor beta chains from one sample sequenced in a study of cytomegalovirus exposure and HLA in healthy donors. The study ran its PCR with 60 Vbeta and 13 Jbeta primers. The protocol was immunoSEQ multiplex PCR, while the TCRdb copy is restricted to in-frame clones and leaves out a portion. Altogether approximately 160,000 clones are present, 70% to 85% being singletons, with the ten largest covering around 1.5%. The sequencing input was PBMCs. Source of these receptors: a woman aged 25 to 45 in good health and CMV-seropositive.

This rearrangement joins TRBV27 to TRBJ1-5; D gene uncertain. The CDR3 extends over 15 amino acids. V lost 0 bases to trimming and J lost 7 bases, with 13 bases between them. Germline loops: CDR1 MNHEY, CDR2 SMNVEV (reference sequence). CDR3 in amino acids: CASSLSLGTGQPQHF. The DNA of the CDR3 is TGTGCCAGCAGTTTATCCTTGGGTACGGGGCAGCCCCAGCATTTT.

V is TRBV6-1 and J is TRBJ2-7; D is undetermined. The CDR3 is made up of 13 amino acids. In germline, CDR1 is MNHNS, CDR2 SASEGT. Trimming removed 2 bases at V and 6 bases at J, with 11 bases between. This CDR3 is CASSEIVSFEQYF. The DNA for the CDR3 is TGTGCCAGCAGTGAAATCGTAAGCTTCGAGCAGTACTTC.

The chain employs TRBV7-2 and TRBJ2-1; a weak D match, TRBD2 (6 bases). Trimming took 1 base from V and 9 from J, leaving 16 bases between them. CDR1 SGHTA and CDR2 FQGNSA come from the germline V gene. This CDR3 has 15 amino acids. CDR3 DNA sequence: TGTGCCAGCAGCTTAGAGTCTGGGAGGCGGCGTGAGCAGTTCTTC. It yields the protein CASSLESGRRREQFF.

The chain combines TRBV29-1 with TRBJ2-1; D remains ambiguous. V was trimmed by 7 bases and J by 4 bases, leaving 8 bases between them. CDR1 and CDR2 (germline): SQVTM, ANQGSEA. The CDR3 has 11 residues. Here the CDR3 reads CSALIYNEQFF. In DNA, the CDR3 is TGCAGCGCCCTTATTTACAATGAGCAGTTCTTC.

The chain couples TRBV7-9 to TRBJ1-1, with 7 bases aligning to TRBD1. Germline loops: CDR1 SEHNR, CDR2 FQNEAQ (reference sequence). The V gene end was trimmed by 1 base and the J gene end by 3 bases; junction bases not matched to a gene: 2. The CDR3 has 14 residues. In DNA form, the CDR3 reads TGTGCCAGCAGCTTAGGCCAGGGGGACACTGAAGCTTTCTTT. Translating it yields CASSLGQGDTEAFF.

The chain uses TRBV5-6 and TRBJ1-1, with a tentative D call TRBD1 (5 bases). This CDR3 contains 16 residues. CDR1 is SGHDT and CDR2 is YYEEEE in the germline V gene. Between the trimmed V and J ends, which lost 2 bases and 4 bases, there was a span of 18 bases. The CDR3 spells CASSFAGGVRSTEAFF. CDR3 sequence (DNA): TGTGCCAGCAGCTTTGCGGGGGGGGTTAGGAGCACTGAAGCTTTCTTT.

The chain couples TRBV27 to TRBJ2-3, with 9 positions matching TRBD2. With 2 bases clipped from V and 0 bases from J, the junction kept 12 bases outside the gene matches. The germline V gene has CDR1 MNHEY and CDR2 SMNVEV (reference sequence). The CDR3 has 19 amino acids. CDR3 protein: CASSLPPSGDTFSTDTQYF. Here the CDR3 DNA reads TGTGCCAGCAGTTTACCCCCTAGCGGGGATACGTTTAGCACAGATACGCAGTATTTT.

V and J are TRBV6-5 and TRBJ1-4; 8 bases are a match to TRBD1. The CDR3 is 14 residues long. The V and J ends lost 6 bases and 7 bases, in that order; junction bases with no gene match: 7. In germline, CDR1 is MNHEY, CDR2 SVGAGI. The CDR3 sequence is CASRADRAFEKLFF. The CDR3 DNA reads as TGTGCCAGCAGAGCGGACAGGGCCTTTGAAAAACTGTTTTTT.

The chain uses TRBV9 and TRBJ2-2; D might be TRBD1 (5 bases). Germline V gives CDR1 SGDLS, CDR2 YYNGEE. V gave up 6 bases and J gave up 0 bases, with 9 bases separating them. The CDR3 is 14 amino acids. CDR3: CASNAGSNTGELFF. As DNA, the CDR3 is TGTGCCAGCAACGCAGGGTCGAACACCGGGGAGCTGTTTTTT.

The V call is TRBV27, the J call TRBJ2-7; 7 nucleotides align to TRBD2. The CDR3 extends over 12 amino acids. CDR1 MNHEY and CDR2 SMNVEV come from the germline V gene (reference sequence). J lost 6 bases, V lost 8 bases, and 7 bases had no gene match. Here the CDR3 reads CASRDYLSEQYF. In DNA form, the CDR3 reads TGTGCCAGCCGGGACTATTTAAGCGAGCAGTACTTC.

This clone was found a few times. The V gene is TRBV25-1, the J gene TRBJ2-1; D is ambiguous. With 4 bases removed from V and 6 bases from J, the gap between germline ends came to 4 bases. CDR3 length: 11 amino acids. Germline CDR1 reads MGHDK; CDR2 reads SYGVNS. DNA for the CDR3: TGTGCCAGCAGTGTCTTCAATGAGCAGTTCTTC. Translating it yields CASSVFNEQFF.

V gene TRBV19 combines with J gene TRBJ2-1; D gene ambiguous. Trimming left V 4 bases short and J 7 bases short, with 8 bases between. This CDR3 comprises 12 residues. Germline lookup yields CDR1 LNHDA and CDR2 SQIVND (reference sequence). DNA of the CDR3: TGTGCCAGTAGTAAAGACCGGAATGAGCAGTTCTTC. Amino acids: CASSKDRNEQFF. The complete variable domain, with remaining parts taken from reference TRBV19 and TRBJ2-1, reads DGGITQSPKYLFRKEGQNVTLSCEQNLNHDAMYWYRQDPGQGLRLIYYSQIVNDFQKGDIAEGYSVSREKKESFPLTVTSAQKNPTAFYLCASSKDRNEQFFGPGTRLTVL.

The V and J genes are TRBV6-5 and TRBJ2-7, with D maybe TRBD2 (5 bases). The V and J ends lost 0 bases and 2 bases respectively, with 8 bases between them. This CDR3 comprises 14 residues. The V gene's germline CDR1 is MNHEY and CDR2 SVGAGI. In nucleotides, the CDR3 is TGTGCCAGCAGTTACTCGAGGAGGACCTACGAGCAGTACTTC. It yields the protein CASSYSRRTYEQYF.

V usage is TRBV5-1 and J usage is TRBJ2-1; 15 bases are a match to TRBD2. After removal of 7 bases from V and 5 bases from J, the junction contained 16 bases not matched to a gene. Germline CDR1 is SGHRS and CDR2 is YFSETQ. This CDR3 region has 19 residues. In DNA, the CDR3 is TGCGCCAGCGCCCATCCGGGACTAGCGGGAGGTCGGGCGGACAATGAGCAGTTCTTC. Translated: CASAHPGLAGGRADNEQFF.

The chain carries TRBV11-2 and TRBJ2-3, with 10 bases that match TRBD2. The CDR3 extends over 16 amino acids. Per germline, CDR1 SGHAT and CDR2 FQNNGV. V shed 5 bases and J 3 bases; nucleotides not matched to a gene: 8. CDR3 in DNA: TGTGCCAGCAGCACCTCGACTAGCGGGTTAACAGATACGCAGTATTTT. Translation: CASSTSTSGLTDTQYF. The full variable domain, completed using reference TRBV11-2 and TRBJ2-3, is EAGVAQSPRYKIIEKRQSVAFWCNPISGHATLYWYQQILGQGPKLLIQFQNNGVVDDSQLPKDRFSAERLKGVDSTLKIQPAKLEDSAVYLCASSTSTSGLTDTQYFGPGTRLTVL.

The CDR3 loop is CASSARGQDEQYF. The CDR3 coding sequence is TGTGCCAGCAGTGCCAGGGGGCAGGACGAGCAGTACTTC. The chain is built from TRBV28 and TRBJ2-7; 8 bases map to TRBD1. Trimming took 5 bases from V and 5 from J; bases not matched to a gene: 5. The CDR3 has 13 residues. Germline CDR1 reads MDHEN; CDR2 reads SYDVKM.

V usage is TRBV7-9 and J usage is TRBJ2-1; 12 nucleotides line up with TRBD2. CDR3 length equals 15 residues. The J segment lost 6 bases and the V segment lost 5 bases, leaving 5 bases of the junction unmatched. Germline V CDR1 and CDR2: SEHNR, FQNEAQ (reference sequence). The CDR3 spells CASSTLAGGLNEQFF. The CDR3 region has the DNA TGTGCCAGCAGCACCCTAGCGGGAGGGCTCAATGAGCAGTTCTTC.

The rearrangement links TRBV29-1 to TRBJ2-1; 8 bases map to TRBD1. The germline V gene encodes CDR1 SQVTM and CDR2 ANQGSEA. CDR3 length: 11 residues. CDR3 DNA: TGCAGTGTCAGGGGGCGCGGTGAGCAGTTCTTC. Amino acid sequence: CSVRGRGEQFF.

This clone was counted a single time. CDR3 in amino acids: CASSPVTGRVGTEAFF. CDR3 sequence (DNA): TGTGCCAGCTCCCCGGTTACAGGGAGGGTCGGCACTGAAGCTTTCTTT. The V gene is TRBV18, the J gene TRBJ1-1, with D possibly TRBD1 on 6 matching bases. The germline V gene has CDR1 KGHSH and CDR2 LQKENI. The V end was cut by 6 bases, the J end by 4 bases, with 21 bases between. The CDR3 spans 16 residues.

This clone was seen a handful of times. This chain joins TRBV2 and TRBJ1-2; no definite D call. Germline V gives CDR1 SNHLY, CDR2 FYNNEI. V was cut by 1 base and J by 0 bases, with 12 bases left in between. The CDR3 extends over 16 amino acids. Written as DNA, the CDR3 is TGTGCCAGCAGTGAAGAAGGTCTGGGAGCTAACTATGGCTACACCTTC. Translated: CASSEEGLGANYGYTF.

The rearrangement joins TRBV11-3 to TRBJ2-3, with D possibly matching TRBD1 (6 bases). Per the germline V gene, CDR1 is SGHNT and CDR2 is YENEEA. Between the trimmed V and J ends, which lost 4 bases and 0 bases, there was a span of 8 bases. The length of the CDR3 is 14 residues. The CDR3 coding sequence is TGTGCCAGCAGCTGGACAGCTAGCACAGATACGCAGTATTTT. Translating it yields CASSWTASTDTQYF.

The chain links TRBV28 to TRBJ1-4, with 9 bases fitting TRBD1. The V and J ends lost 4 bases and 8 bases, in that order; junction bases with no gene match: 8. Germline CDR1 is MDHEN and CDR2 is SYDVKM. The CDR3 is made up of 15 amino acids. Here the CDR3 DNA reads TGTGCCAGCAGTTCCGGACAGGGGTATTCGGAAAAACTGTTTTTT. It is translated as CASSSGQGYSEKLFF.

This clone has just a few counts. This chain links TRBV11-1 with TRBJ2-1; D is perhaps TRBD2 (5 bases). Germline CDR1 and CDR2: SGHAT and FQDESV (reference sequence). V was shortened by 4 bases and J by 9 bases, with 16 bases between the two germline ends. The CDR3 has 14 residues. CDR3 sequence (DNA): TGTGCCAGCAGCTCCCTTAGCGAGGTCGCTGAGCAGTTCTTC. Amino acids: CASSSLSEVAEQFF.

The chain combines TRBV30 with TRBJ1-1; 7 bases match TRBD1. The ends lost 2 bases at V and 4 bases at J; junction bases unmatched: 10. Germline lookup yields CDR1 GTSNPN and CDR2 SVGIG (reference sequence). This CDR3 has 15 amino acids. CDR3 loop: CAWSPPTGWTTEAFF. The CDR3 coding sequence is TGTGCCTGGAGTCCCCCGACAGGGTGGACCACTGAAGCTTTCTTT. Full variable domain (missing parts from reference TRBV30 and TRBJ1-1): SQTIHQWPATLVQPVGSPLSLECTVEGTSNPNLYWYRQAAGRGLQLLFYSVGIGQISSEVPQNLSASRPQDRQFILSSKKLLLSDSGFYLCAWSPPTGWTTEAFFGQGTRLTVV.

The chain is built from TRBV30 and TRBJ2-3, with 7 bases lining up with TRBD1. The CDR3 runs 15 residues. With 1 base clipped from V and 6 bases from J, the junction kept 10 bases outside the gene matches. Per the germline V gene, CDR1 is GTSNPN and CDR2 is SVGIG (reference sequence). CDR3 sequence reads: CAWSEGAQARDTQYF. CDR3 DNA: TGTGCCTGGAGTGAGGGGGCGCAGGCGAGGGATACGCAGTATTTT.

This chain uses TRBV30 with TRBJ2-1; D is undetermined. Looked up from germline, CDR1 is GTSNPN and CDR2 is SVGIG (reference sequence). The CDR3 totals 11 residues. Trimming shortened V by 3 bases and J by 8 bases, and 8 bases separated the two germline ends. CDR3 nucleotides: TGTGCCTGGAGGATCCGGGATGAGCAGTTCTTC. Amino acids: CAWRIRDEQFF.